This T cell receptor (beta chain) was sequenced in a study of T cell responses to AZD1222 COVID-19 vaccine. Study summary: Combined were second doses at about 4 or about 12 weeks. Notes on the study in general: Repertoire sampling was restricted to post-peak T cell response timepoints. Clonal diversity was possibly underestimated, and the donors were mostly white British, with more females.

Profiling relied on immunoSEQ multiplex PCR, and the TCRdb table lists in-frame clones only, not all of them. This table has 130,000 or so clones, around 94% appearing once. A note on this clone: Antigen specificity is unknown.

CDR1 is WSHSY and CDR2 is SAAADI in the germline V gene. The CDR3 spans 16 residues. Trimming cost V 0 bases and J 0 bases, with 11 bases left between them. This sequence joins TRBV10-2 and TRBJ1-1; the D gene is possibly TRBD1 (5 bases). The material sequenced was peripheral blood, taken on day 0 of AZD1222 vaccination. The TCR sequence derives from an adult in good health. DNA for the CDR3: TGCGCCAGCAGTGAGTCGGGGGGGTTTCTGAACACTGAAGCTTTCTTT. Translated, it gives CASSESGGFLNTEAFF.